Given below is one T cell receptor beta chain in context. Its antigen is unknown. RNA was isolated and reverse transcribed to cDNA, the sequencing template. Data came from immunoSEQ multiplex PCR; TCRdb stores just in-frame clones and leaves some out. The sample lists some 130,000 clones; more than 40% were seen once. The sample comes from a study of CD8+ T cells in alopecia areata. Study-wide background: Among treated patients, oral tofacitinib was administered at 5 to 10 mg twice daily.

The ends lost 7 bases at V and 6 bases at J; junction bases unmatched: 6. The germline V gene has CDR1 SGHTS and CDR2 YDEGEE. The CDR3 spans 13 residues. Study-level points and caveats: The study found higher clonality in lesional than normal scalp, especially in alopecia totalis/universalis.

The clonotype was recovered from a human donor with alopecia areata. The chain joins TRBV5-8 to TRBJ2-1; 8 bases match TRBD1. The source was CD8+ T cells sorted from blood, collected at week 0. The CDR3 loop is CASGPQGGNEQFF. The CDR3 DNA sequence: TGTGCCAGCGGCCCACAGGGGGGCAATGAGCAGTTCTTC.